Shown below are 15 T cell receptor beta chains from a single sample sequenced in a study of cytotoxic CD8 clonotypes in ibrutinib-treated CLL. TCRdb keeps only in-frame clones here, not all; method: immunoSEQ multiplex PCR. The repertoire includes 160,000 or so clones, about four fifths of them detected once, and roughly 2% sits in the top ten. Sequences were derived from PBMCs, sampled after 12 months of ibrutinib treatment. The receptor set was obtained from a human donor with chronic lymphocytic leukemia.

This chain joins TRBV28 and TRBJ1-3, with D tentatively TRBD1 (6 bases). Trimming pared 6 bases from V and 3 bases from J, leaving 18 bases between. Germline values: CDR1 MDHEN, CDR2 SYDVKM. The CDR3 runs 16 residues. The CDR3 DNA sequence: TGTGCCAGCAGCCACATTACGGGGGGCGGTGGAAACACCATATATTTT. Protein sequence: CASSHITGGGGNTIYF.

This chain links TRBV29-1 with TRBJ2-2; TRBD1 matches 9 bases. This CDR3 contains 12 residues. The V and J ends lost 7 bases and 5 bases, in that order; junction bases with no gene match: 2. Looked up from germline, CDR1 is SQVTM and CDR2 is ANQGSEA. The CDR3 region has the DNA TGCAGCGGAGACAGGGGGACCGGGGAGCTGTTTTTT. It translates to CSGDRGTGELFF.

J is TRBJ2-1 and V is TRBV7-3, with 8 bases identical to TRBD1. The CDR3 extends over 13 amino acids. V gave up 5 bases and J gave up 14 bases; unmatched junction bases: 11. Germline CDR1 SGHTA, CDR2 FQGTGA. CDR3 sequence (DNA): TGTGCCAGCAGCCTGAATGGACAGGGTGGGAAGTTCTTC. Protein sequence: CASSLNGQGGKFF.

Here the CDR3 DNA reads TGTGCCATCAGTGGGCAGACGTACAGGCAGTACTTC. Translated: CAISGQTYRQYF. V is TRBV10-3 and J is TRBJ2-7; D remains ambiguous. The length of the CDR3 is 12 residues. CDR1 is ENHRY, CDR2 SYGVKD, per germline. The germline V and J ends were trimmed by 4 bases and 9 bases, with 13 bases remaining between them.

J is TRBJ1-2 and V is TRBV11-2, with 7 bases lining up with TRBD1. V shed 5 bases, J shed 3 bases, and the junction held 9 bases outside the gene matches. Germline V CDR1 and CDR2: SGHAT, FQNNGV. The CDR3 contains 15 residues. The CDR3 DNA follows: TGTGCCAGCAGCCCTTGGGGCGGGACAGACTATGGCTACACCTTC. Protein: CASSPWGGTDYGYTF.

This chain links TRBV6-1 with TRBJ2-5; D may be TRBD2 (6 bases). The CDR3 has 14 amino acids. Per germline, CDR1 MNHNS and CDR2 SASEGT. Trimming removed 4 bases at V and 5 bases at J, with 14 bases between. The CDR3: CASSVGTLGETQYF. In DNA, the CDR3 is TGTGCCAGCAGTGTCGGGACTCTGGGGGAGACCCAGTACTTC.

V gene TRBV4-3 combines with J gene TRBJ2-1; D might be TRBD1 (6 bases). V was cut by 0 bases and J by 6 bases, with 21 bases left in between. Germline V gene data show CDR1 as LGHNA and CDR2 as YSLEER. This CDR3 comprises 18 residues. CDR3 DNA sequence: TGCGCCAGCAGCCAAGATCTCAGAGGGCCCTCAGGGGCCAATGAGCAGTTCTTC. Its protein is CASSQDLRGPSGANEQFF.

The chain carries TRBV28 and TRBJ1-1, with 9 bases aligning to TRBD1. Per the germline V gene, CDR1 is MDHEN and CDR2 is SYDVKM. V lost 6 bases, J lost 11 bases, and 7 bases stayed unmatched. This CDR3 contains 12 residues. The CDR3 sequence is CASRQGAVGAFF. The CDR3 coding sequence is TGTGCCAGCAGACAGGGGGCGGTAGGGGCTTTCTTT.

V usage is TRBV5-1 and J usage is TRBJ2-7; tentative D call: TRBD1 (7 bases). CDR1 is SGHRS and CDR2 is YFSETQ in the germline V gene. The CDR3 contains 13 residues. Deletions cut 4 bases from V and 4 bases from J, with 12 bases between. The CDR3 bases are TGCGCCAGCAGCGCGGGACAGATTTACGAGCAGTACTTC. The encoded protein is CASSAGQIYEQYF.

V and J are TRBV5-1 and TRBJ2-7; 7 nucleotides agree with TRBD2. The junction had 2 bases not matched to a gene; V was cut back by 5 bases and J by 6 bases. Germline values: CDR1 SGHRS, CDR2 YFSETQ. The CDR3 is made up of 11 amino acids. CDR3 DNA: TGCGCCAGCAGTGGGGGGGGCGAGCAGTACTTC. This gives the protein CASSGGGEQYF.

This sequence joins TRBV6-5 and TRBJ2-1; the D is unclear. Germline CDR1 is MNHEY and CDR2 is SVGAGI. This CDR3 comprises 13 residues. V shed 8 bases and J shed 6 bases, with 14 bases lying between them. Here the CDR3 reads CASVGSPPNEQFF. The DNA of the CDR3 is TGTGCCAGCGTCGGTTCTCCGCCCAATGAGCAGTTCTTC.

The chain uses TRBV1 and TRBJ2-7; TRBD2 is taken as the D call from the table, unchecked against the DNA. TRBV1 is described as a pseudogene. The CDR3 has 16 residues. The CDR3 sequence is CTSSPSGLAGEYEQYF. As DNA, the CDR3 is TGCACCAGCAGCCCAAGCGGACTAGCGGGTGAGTACGAGCAGTACTTC.

The V and J genes are TRBV28 and TRBJ2-3; the D call may be TRBD1 or TRBD2 (7 bases each). The V end lost 6 bases, the J end lost 3 bases, and 16 bases lay between the germline ends. Germline-derived CDR1 and CDR2 are MDHEN and SYDVKM. There are 15 residues in the CDR3. CDR3 in amino acids: CASSRAGGGTDTQYF. The CDR3 DNA reads TGTGCCAGCAGCCGGGCAGGGGGAGGGACAGATACGCAGTATTTT.

V is TRBV7-9 and J is TRBJ1-2; D is possibly TRBD1 (6 bases). V was trimmed by 0 bases and J by 10 bases, leaving 12 bases between them. Germline V gene lookup returns CDR1 SEHNR and CDR2 FQNEAQ (reference sequence). The length of the CDR3 is 13 residues. CDR3 protein: CASSLALQGFYTF. DNA for the CDR3: TGTGCCAGCAGCTTAGCCCTACAGGGTTTCTACACCTTC.

This sequence joins TRBV7-2 and TRBJ1-1, with 7 bases that match TRBD1. V shed 4 bases, J shed 0 bases, and the junction held 5 bases outside the gene matches. The CDR3 consists of 15 residues. CDR1 and CDR2 from the germline V gene are SGHTA and FQGNSA. CDR3 residues: CASSSRDSMNTEAFF. Here the CDR3 DNA reads TGTGCCAGCAGCTCCCGGGACAGCATGAACACTGAAGCTTTCTTT.